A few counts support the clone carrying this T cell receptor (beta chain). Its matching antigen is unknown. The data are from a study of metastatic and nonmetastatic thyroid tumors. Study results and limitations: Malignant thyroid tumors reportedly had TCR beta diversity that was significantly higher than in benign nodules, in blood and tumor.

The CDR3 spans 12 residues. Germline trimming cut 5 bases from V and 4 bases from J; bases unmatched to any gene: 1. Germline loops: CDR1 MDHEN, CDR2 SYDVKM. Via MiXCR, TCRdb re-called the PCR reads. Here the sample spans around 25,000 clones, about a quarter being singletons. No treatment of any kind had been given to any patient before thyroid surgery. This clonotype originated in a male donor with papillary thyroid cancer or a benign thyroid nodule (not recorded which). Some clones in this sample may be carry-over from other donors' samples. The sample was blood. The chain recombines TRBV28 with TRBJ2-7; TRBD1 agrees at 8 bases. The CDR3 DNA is TGTGCCAGCAGTGACAGGGGTTACGAGCAGTACTTC. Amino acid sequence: CASSDRGYEQYF.